This TCR beta chain stems from a study of blood T cells in healthy people across ages (dated by TCRdb to between 2015 and 2017). For context, the study as a whole: Template switching captured roughly one uniquely barcoded TCR beta cDNA molecule per two T cells in model experiments. Four age groups were formed from the donors: young (average approximately 15 years), middle-aged (just under 40), aged (approximately 60) and long-lived (82). Using the same blood draw, the study looked at two additional independent replicas of 1 million unique cDNA reads for two donors, one aged 18 to 29 and the other aged 80 or older. The study measured age-related changes in TCR beta repertoire diversity using deep sequencing normalized with unique cDNA molecular identifiers. What the authors observed across the whole study: As age increased, observed TCR beta diversity per million T cells dropped in a roughly linear way, and a significant reduction was already evident by age approximately 40. Donor CMV infection status was unknown, potentially confounding age-related changes in expanded clonotypes. Compared with the aged group, the long-lived group had more naive CD4+ T cells, fewer expanded clones and increased TCR diversity, a pattern suggesting age selection. Estimates of total diversity based on one million sequenced T cells were considered lower bounds and underestimates. Because profiling used bulk unsorted PBMCs, naive and antigen-experienced compartments could not be compared conclusively. The percentage of naive T cells measured by flow cytometry correlated strongly with observed TCR beta diversity.

Libraries were made using 5' RACE. TCRdb shows the sequencer as Illumina HiSeq 2500. A second PCR of about 6 to 11 cycles was performed with a sample-barcoded 5' primer and a J-beta primer mix. A template-switch 5' adaptor carrying 12 random nucleotides introduced a unique molecular identifier onto each TCR beta cDNA molecule. Each sample yielded at least 2.5 million CDR3-containing paired-end reads. The Mint cDNA synthesis kit, primed by a TRBC-specific oligonucleotide, was used to synthesize first-strand cDNA from all RNA. All cDNA was treated with uracil-DNA glycosylase and then went through a first 18-cycle PCR with the universal primers M1SS and BC2_uni_R. Per the authors' processing: Normalization of each sample was performed by random selection of 1 million high-quality reads, each carrying a distinct molecular identifier. Instead of being binned into consensus sequences, reads with shared molecular identifiers were discarded. MiTCR, set to a Q25 quality threshold and the strictest error-elimination algorithm, was used for CDR3 identification, clonotype clustering and error correction. A nonparametric unseen species model using Euler transformation provided a lower-bound estimate of total TCR beta diversity. Clones were called with MiXCR by TCRdb after fastp trimmed the public reads at Q25, and only in-frame beta chains were retained. One record per CDR3 amino acid sequence lists the most common genes and DNA. These V and J calls are TCRdb output, not the study's own analysis. This sample gives 800,000 or so distinct CDR3 sequences in total; around 25% of them show up just once. The ten largest make up 3.7% of the sample.

The approximately 40 donors, aged about 6 to 100 years, were systemically healthy Caucasian individuals from Russia. Ten milliliters of peripheral blood were drawn from each donor into EDTA-treated Vacutainer tubes. Ficoll-Paque density-gradient centrifugation was used to isolate PBMCs, with at least 7 million per sample. Total RNA was extracted from PBMCs with Trizol reagent, with at least 5.5 micrograms obtained per sample. For every donor, flow cytometry on a PBMC aliquot measured the percentage of naive CD45RAhigh/CD27high T cells. CDR1 and CDR2 (SNHLY, FYNNEI) derive from the germline V gene. The CDR3 runs 15 amino acids, cysteine and phenylalanine included. Solely the CDR3 DNA is kept, with 45 bases framed from the first base. Trimming costs V 7 bases and J 7 bases, and their ends lie 19 bases apart. This clonotype has only a few counts. Its antigen target is currently unknown. Per-base qualities were not stored, and no clone one base away is much larger.

These data also featured in a second study, about T cells of mothers and their children. As that second study puts it: The donors were nine systemically healthy Caucasian individuals, made up of three mothers and their six children. cDNA synthesis consumed the entire amount of extracted RNA, loaded at roughly 1.5 ug RNA in each 15 ul reaction. In the second PCR, the M1S primer added sample barcodes and 2-4 random nucleotides. Over 10 million TCR beta CDR3 reads came from each mother, compared with a few million reads from each child. In both related and unrelated pairs, thymic selection shapes the output of TCR recombination in a similar way, with inherited differences having only a minor effect. Normalized repertoire overlap was always found to be slightly, but never significantly, higher in related mother-child pairs than in unrelated mother-child pairs. No persistent microchimeric T cell clones were detected, at a sensitivity of roughly 93 clones per million clonotypes. In the study, deep NGS was used to compare the TCR beta repertoires of mothers and children, and features distinguishing related mother-child pairs from unrelated individuals were sought. On average, the children were approximately 12 +/- 4 years old, while the mothers were about 40 +/- 4 years old. After adapters were ligated using NEBNext reagents, the libraries underwent 100+100 nt paired-end sequencing on an Illumina HiSeq 2000. To avoid cross-contamination, the mother libraries and the child libraries were prepared a month apart and sequenced in separate runs. Each donor had between roughly 450,000 and 2,300,000 distinct TCR beta clonotypes identified. Naive TCR beta clonotypes were estimated from low-frequency clonotypes matched to each donor's FACS-determined naive share, without sorting.

The receptor chain draws on TRBV2 and TRBJ1-4, and the D gene may be TRBD1, 5 bases matching. The sequence was collected from a boy aged 5-17 years in good health. The source material was blood. The CDR3 reads CASTRAVGVAEKLFF. DNA sequence: TGTGCCAGCACCCGGGCTGTGGGGGTCGCTGAAAAACTGTTTTTT.